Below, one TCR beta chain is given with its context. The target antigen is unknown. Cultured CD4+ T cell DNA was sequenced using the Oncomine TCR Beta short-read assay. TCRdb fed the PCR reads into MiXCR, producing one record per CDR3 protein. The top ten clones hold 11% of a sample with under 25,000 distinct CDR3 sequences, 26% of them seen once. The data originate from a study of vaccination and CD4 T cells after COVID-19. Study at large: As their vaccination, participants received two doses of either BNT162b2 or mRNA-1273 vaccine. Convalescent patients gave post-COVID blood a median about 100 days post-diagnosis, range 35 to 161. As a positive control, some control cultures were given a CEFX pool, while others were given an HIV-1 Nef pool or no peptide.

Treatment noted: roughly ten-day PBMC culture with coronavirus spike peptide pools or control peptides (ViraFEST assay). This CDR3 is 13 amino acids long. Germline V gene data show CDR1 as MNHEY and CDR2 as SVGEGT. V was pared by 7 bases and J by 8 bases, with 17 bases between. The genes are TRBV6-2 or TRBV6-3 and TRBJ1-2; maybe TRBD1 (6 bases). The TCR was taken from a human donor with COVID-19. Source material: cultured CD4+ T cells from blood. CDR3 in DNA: TGTGCCAGCAAGACTTCCGGGGGGGCAGGCTACACCTTC. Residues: CASKTSGGAGYTF.